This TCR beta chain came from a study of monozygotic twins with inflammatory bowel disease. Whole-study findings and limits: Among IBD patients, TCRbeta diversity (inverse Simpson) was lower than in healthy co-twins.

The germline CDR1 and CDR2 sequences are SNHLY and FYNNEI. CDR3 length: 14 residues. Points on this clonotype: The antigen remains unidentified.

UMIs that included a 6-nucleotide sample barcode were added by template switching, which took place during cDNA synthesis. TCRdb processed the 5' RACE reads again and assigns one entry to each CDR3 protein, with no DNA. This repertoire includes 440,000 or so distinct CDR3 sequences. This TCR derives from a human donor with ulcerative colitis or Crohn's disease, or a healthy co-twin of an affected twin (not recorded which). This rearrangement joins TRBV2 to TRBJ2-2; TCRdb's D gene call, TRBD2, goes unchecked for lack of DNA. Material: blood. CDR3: CASSEGRGGGELFF.